A single sample gave rise to the 6 T cell receptor beta chains below, sequenced in a study of T cells in localized non-small cell lung cancer. The method was immunoSEQ multiplex PCR; TCRdb's version includes in-frame clones alone and lacks a portion of them. The data contain 55,000 to 80,000 clones, 84% of them singletons. The sequencing used peripheral blood, collected before any cancer treatment. The receptors were sampled from a female donor over 55 with stage I lung adenocarcinoma.

V usage is TRBV6-1 and J usage is TRBJ2-7; perhaps TRBD2 as D (5 bases). The CDR3 is 14 amino acids. Per the germline V gene, CDR1 is MNHNS and CDR2 is SASEGT. V was cut by 1 base and J by 3 bases, with 10 bases left in between. This CDR3 is CASSEGGSIYEQYF. DNA for the CDR3: TGTGCCAGCAGTGAAGGAGGGAGTATCTACGAGCAGTACTTC.

The V call is TRBV20-1, the J call TRBJ2-2; possible D gene TRBD2, 6 bases. This CDR3 comprises 11 residues. Germline CDR1 and CDR2: DFQATT and SNEGSKA (reference sequence). The V gene lost 5 bases and the J gene lost 8 bases, with 9 bases spanning the gap. The CDR3 sequence: CSAGRFGELFF. The CDR3 nucleotides read TGCAGTGCTGGGAGGTTTGGGGAGCTGTTTTTT.

This chain's CDR3 is CASSPGLAGATDTQYF. The CDR3 bases are TGTGCCAGCAGCCCGGGACTAGCGGGAGCCACAGATACGCAGTATTTT. This rearrangement joins TRBV2 to TRBJ2-3; TRBD2 agrees at 14 bases. This CDR3 has 16 amino acids. Germline values: CDR1 SNHLY, CDR2 FYNNEI. Losses at the gene ends were 6 bases for V and 2 bases for J; bases not matched to a gene: 4.

The chain couples TRBV19 to TRBJ2-5; 14 nucleotides line up with TRBD2. V shed 4 bases, J shed 2 bases, and the junction held 3 bases outside the gene matches. This CDR3 region has 16 residues. Germline V CDR1 and CDR2: LNHDA, SQIVND (reference sequence). CDR3: CASSRTSGRRQETQYF. For the CDR3, the DNA is TGTGCCAGTAGTAGGACTAGCGGGAGGAGGCAAGAGACCCAGTACTTC. The full variable domain, rest sourced from reference TRBV19 and TRBJ2-5, is DGGITQSPKYLFRKEGQNVTLSCEQNLNHDAMYWYRQDPGQGLRLIYYSQIVNDFQKGDIAEGYSVSREKKESFPLTVTSAQKNPTAFYLCASSRTSGRRQETQYFGPGTRLLVL.

V usage is TRBV28 and J usage is TRBJ2-3; no reliable D call. The germline V and J ends were trimmed by 7 bases and 2 bases, with 10 bases remaining between them. The CDR3 length is 13 residues. The V gene's germline CDR1 is MDHEN and CDR2 SYDVKM. This chain's CDR3 is CASTPPSTDTQYF. The DNA of the CDR3 is TGTGCCAGCACCCCCCCCTCCACAGATACGCAGTATTTT.

The CDR3 DNA reads as TGTGCCAGCAGTTCGGGCCCACCATTCTACGAGCAGTACTTC. Its protein product is CASSSGPPFYEQYF. The chain joins TRBV6-5 to TRBJ2-7; D is unresolved. The CDR3 runs to 14 residues. V lost 4 bases, J lost 3 bases, and 13 bases lay in between. CDR1 and CDR2 (germline): MNHEY, SVGAGI.